A selection of T cell receptor beta chains follows, all from one sample in a study of blood T cells in healthy people across ages. TCRdb used MiXCR to reprocess the 5' RACE reads, holding one entry per CDR3 protein. The sample shows about 720,000 distinct CDR3 sequences, 20% to 25% of them seen only once. This same sample was also part of a study on T cells of mothers and their children.

Sequenced input: blood. Receptors were obtained from a boy younger than 18 in good health. The CDR3 runs from the conserved cysteine through the conserved F or W. D genes are given only for firm matches. Some rows have no size entry. The others give once, few or many, or a class for an expanded clone.

clone_size	v_call	d_call	cdr3_length	j_call	cdr3_nt	cdr3_aa
-	TRBV28	TRBD1	14	TRBJ2-4	TGTGCCAGCAGCTACGACAGGGTCAAAAACATTCAGTACTTC	CASSYDRVKNIQYF
-	TRBV12-3/TRBV12-4	TRBD2	18	TRBJ2-5	TGTGCCAGCAGTCCCGTCCCGGGACTAGCGGGGGGCCAAGAGACCCAGTACTTC	CASSPVPGLAGGQETQYF
-	TRBV6-1	-	14	TRBJ2-3	TGTGCCAGCCTCGGAGGCAGCTTAACAGATACGCAGTATTTT	CASLGGSLTDTQYF
-	TRBV29-1	-	13	TRBJ1-4	TGCAGCGTTGAAGATGGGGGGGATGAAAAACTGTTTTTT	CSVEDGGDEKLFF
few	TRBV19	-	13	TRBJ1-1	TGTGCCAGTAGTATAGTGCAGAACACTGAAGCTTTCTTT	CASSIVQNTEAFF
-	TRBV28	TRBD1	14	TRBJ1-4	TGTGCCAGCAGGCCAAGGACAGGGTATGAAAAACTGTTTTTT	CASRPRTGYEKLFF
-	TRBV5-1	-	16	TRBJ2-3	TGCGCCAGCAGCTTGGAAGCAGCGGTGAGCACAGATACGCAGTATTTT	CASSLEAAVSTDTQYF
-	TRBV24-1	-	15	TRBJ2-5	TGTGCCACCAGTGATTTCCGGGGGCGCCGGGAGACCCAGTACTTC	CATSDFRGRRETQYF
few	TRBV2	-	13	TRBJ1-2	TGTGCCAGCAGGGGGGACTGGGACTATGGCTACACCTTC	CASRGDWDYGYTF
-	TRBV20-1	-	15	TRBJ1-2	TGCAGTGCTAGAGATGGAGCAGAACCGTCCTATGGCTACACCTTC	CSARDGAEPSYGYTF
few	TRBV9	-	13	TRBJ2-2	TGTGCCAGCAGCGTAATAACCACCGGGGAGCTGTTTTTT	CASSVITTGELFF
few	TRBV3-1	TRBD2	15	TRBJ2-5	TGTGCCAGCAGATTGGGGGAGGGGAGTTCGGAGACCCAGTACTTC	CASRLGEGSSETQYF
few	TRBV29-1	-	10	TRBJ1-1	TGCAGCGTTGAAGACGGAGAAGCTTTCTTT	CSVEDGEAFF
few	TRBV20-1	TRBD1	15	TRBJ2-7	TGCAGTGCTAGAGACTGGGACAGCTACTCCTACGAGCAGTACTTC	CSARDWDSYSYEQYF
few	TRBV28	TRBD1	13	TRBJ2-1	TGTGCCAGCAATTGGGACAGGGTCAATGAGCAGTTCTTC	CASNWDRVNEQFF
few	TRBV14	TRBD1	14	TRBJ2-4	TGTGCCAGCAGCCCCGGACAGGGGGGATACATTCAGTACTTC	CASSPGQGGYIQYF
few	TRBV11-2	-	15	TRBJ1-6	TGTGCCAGCAGCTTAGTTACACAGAAGTCATCACCCCTCCACTTT	CASSLVTQKSSPLHF
few	TRBV12-3/TRBV12-4	TRBD2	14	TRBJ2-5	TGTGCCAGCAGTTCTAGCGGGGGGCTAGAGACCCAGTACTTC	CASSSSGGLETQYF
few	TRBV7-9	TRBD1	15	TRBJ2-7	TGTGCCAGCAGCGGAGAACAGGGGTCGCCATACGAGCAGTACTTC	CASSGEQGSPYEQYF
-	TRBV28	-	18	TRBJ2-7	TGTGCCAGCAGTTTATTTTTCTTAACCGAGGACAGCGGCTACGAGCAGTACTTC	CASSLFFLTEDSGYEQYF
-	TRBV6-5	-	14	TRBJ1-4	TGTGCCAGCAGTCGGGGGGGGCCAAATGAAAAACTGTTTTTT	CASSRGGPNEKLFF